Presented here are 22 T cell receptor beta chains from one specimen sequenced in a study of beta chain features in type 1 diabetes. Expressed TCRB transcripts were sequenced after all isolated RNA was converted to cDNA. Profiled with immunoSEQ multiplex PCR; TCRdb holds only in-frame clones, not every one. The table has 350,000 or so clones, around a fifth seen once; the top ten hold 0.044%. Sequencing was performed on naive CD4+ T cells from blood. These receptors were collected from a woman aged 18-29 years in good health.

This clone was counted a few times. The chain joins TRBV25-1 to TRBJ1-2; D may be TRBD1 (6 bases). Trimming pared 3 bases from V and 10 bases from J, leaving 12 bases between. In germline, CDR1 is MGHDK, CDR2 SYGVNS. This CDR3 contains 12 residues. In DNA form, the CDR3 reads TGTGCCAGCAGTGACCACAGGGTCGTCTACACCTTC. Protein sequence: CASSDHRVVYTF.

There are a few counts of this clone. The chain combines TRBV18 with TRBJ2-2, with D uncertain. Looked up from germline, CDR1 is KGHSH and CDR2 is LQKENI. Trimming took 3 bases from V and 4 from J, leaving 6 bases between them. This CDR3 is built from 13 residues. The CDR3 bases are TGTGCCAGCTCACCCCCTGTCACCGGGGAGCTGTTTTTT. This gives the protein CASSPPVTGELFF.

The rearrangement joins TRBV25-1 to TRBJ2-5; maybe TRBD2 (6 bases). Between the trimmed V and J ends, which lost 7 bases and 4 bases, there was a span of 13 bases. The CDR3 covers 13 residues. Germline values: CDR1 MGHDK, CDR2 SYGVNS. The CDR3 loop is CASTGSGGETQYF. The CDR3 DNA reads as TGTGCCAGCACGGGCTCCGGGGGAGAGACCCAGTACTTC.

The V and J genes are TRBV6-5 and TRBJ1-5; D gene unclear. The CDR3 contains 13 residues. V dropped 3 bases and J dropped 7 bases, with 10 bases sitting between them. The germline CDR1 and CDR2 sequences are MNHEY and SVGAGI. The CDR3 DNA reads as TGTGCCAGCAGTTATAAAGCGCAACAGCCCCAGCATTTT. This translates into CASSYKAQQPQHF.

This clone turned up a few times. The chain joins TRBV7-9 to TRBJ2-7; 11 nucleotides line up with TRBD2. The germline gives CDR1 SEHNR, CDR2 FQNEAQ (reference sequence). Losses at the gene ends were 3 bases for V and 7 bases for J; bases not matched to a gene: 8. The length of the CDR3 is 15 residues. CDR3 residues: CASSFTSGGLGEQYF. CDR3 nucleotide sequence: TGTGCCAGCAGCTTTACTAGCGGGGGTCTCGGGGAGCAGTACTTC.

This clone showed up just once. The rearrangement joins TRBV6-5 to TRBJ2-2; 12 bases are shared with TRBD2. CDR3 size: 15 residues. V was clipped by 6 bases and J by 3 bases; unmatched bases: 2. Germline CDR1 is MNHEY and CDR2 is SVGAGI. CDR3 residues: CASRRLAGDTGELFF. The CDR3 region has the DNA TGTGCCAGCAGGCGACTAGCGGGGGACACCGGGGAGCTGTTTTTT.

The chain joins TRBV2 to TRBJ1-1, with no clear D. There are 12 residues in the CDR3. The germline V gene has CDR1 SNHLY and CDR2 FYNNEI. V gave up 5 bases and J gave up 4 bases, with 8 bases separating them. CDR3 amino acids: CASSPLFTEAFF. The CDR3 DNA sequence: TGTGCCAGCAGTCCCTTGTTCACTGAAGCTTTCTTT.

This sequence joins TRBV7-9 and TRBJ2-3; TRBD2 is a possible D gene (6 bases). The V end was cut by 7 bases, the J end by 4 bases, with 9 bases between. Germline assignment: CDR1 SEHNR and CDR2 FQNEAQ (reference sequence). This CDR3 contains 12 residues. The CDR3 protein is CASTRDSDTQYF. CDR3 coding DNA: TGTGCCAGCACACGGGACTCAGATACGCAGTATTTT.

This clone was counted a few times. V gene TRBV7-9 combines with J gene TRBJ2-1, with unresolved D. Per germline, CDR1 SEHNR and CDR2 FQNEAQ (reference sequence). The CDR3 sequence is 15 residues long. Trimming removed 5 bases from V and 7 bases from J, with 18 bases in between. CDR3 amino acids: CASSPYSPPMNEQFF. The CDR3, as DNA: TGTGCCAGCAGCCCCTACTCGCCGCCGATGAATGAGCAGTTCTTC.

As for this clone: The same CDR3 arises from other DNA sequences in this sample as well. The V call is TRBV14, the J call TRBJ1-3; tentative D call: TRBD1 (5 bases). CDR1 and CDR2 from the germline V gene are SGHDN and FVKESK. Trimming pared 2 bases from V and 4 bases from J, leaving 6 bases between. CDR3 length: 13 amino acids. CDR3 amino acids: CASSQPGGNTIYF. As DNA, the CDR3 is TGTGCCAGCAGCCAACCAGGGGGAAACACCATATATTTT. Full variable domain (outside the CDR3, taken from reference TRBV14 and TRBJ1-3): EAGVTQFPSHSVIEKGQTVTLRCDPISGHDNLYWYRRVMGKEIKFLLHFVKESKQDESGMPNNRFLAERTGGTYSTLKVQPAELEDSGVYFCASSQPGGNTIYFGEGSWLTVV.

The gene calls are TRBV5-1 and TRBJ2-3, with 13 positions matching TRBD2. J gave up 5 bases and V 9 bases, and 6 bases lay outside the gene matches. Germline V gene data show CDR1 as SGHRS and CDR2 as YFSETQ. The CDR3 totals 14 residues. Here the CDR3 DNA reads TGCGCCACCCAAGGGACTAGCGGGGAAGATACGCAGTATTTT. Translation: CATQGTSGEDTQYF.

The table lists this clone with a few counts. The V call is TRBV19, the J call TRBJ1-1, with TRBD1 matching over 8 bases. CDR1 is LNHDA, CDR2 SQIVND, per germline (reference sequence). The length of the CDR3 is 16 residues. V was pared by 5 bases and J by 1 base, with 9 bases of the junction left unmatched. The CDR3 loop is CASSAGQGSRNTEAFF. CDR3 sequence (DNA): TGTGCCAGTAGTGCCGGACAGGGCAGTCGGAACACTGAAGCTTTCTTT.

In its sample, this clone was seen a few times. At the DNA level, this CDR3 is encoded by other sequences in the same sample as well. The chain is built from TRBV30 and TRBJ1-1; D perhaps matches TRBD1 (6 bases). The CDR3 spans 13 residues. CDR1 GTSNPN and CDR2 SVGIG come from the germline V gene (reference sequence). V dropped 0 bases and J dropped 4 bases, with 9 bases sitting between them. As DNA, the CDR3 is TGTGCCTGGAGTGTAACCAGGGGCACTGAAGCTTTCTTT. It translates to CAWSVTRGTEAFF.

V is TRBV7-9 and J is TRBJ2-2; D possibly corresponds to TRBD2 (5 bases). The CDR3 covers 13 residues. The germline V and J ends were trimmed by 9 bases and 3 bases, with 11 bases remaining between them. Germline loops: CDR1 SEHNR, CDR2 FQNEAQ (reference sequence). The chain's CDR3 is CASGTSYTGELFF. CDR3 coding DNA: TGTGCCAGTGGAACTAGTTACACCGGGGAGCTGTTTTTT.

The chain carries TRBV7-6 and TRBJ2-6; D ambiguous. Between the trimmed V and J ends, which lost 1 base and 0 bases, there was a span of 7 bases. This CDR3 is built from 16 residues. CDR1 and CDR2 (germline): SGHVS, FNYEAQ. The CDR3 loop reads CASSLDSNSGANVLTF. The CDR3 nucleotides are TGTGCCAGCAGCTTAGATTCAAACTCTGGGGCCAACGTCCTGACTTTC.

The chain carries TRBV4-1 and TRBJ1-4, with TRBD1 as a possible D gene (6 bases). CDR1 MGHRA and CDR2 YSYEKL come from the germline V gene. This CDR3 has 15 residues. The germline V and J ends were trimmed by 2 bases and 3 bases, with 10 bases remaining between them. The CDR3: CASSQTGLPNEKLFF. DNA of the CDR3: TGCGCCAGCAGCCAAACAGGGCTTCCTAATGAAAAACTGTTTTTT.

The CDR3 loop is CASSQHSNQPQHF. CDR3 sequence (DNA): TGCGCCAGCAGCCAACATAGCAATCAGCCCCAGCATTTT. J is TRBJ1-5 and V is TRBV4-1; D gene uncertain. The length of the CDR3 is 13 residues. The V end lost 2 bases, the J end lost 0 bases, and 2 bases lay between the germline ends. The germline CDR1 and CDR2 sequences are MGHRA and YSYEKL.

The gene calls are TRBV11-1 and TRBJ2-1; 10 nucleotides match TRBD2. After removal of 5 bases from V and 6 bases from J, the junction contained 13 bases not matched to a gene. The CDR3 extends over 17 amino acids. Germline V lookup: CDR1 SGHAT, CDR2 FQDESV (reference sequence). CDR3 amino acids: CASSPREGSGRANEQFF. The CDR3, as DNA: TGTGCCAGCAGCCCTAGGGAAGGGAGCGGGAGGGCCAATGAGCAGTTCTTC.

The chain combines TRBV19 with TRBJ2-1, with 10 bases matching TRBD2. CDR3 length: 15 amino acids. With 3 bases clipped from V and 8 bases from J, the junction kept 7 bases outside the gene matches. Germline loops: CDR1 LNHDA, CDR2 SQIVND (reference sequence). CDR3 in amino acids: CASSIVKSGRDEQFF. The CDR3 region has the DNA TGTGCCAGTAGTATCGTTAAAAGCGGGAGGGATGAGCAGTTCTTC.

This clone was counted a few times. In nucleotides, the CDR3 is TGTGCCAGCAGCTTGGCGGGACTAGCGGGATATGAGCAGTTCTTC. Translating it yields CASSLAGLAGYEQFF. The chain employs TRBV7-6 and TRBJ2-1; TRBD2 aligns across 13 bases. This CDR3 comprises 15 residues. Per the germline V gene, CDR1 is SGHVS and CDR2 is FNYEAQ. V shed 3 bases and J 8 bases; nucleotides not matched to a gene: 4.

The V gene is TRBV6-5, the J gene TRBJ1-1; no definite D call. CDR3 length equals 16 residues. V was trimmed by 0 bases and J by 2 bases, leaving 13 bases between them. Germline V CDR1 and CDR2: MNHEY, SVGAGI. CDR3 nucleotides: TGTGCCAGCAGTTACTCCCACCTTCAGATTAACACTGAAGCTTTCTTT. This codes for CASSYSHLQINTEAFF.

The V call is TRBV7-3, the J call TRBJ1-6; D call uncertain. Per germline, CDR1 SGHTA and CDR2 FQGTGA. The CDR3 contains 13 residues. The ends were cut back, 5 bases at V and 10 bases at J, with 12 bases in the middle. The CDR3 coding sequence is TGTGCCAGCAGCCTGGTGCGAGGATCACCCCTCCACTTT. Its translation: CASSLVRGSPLHF.